What follows are 24 T cell receptor beta chains derived from one specimen sequenced in a study of long-term antiretroviral therapy in people with HIV (dated 2022 in TCRdb). The immunoSEQ hsTCRB v3.0 assay was used at survey level resolution to sequence the TRB variable region. The immuneACCESS repertoire file appears here via TCRdb, limited to in-frame rearrangements. These files lack a portion of the clones; in checked studies, under half of the deficit traces to unresolved V genes, and the cause of the others is not known. Within this sample are about 21,000 clones, with under 90% of them counted one time only. 8.1% of the sample rests with the top ten. The material was unsorted PBMCs, obtained at the start of antiretroviral therapy. Receptor source: a man aged 45 to 65 with HIV.

The gene calls are TRBV27 and TRBJ2-1; 14 positions agree with TRBD2. The length of the CDR3 is 18 residues. The V gene's germline CDR1 is MNHEY and CDR2 SMNVEV (reference sequence). The junction had 8 bases not matched to a gene; V was cut back by 3 bases and J by 4 bases. The CDR3 spells CASSLGLAGALEYNEQFF. DNA for the CDR3: TGTGCCAGCAGTTTGGGACTAGCGGGGGCCCTGGAGTACAATGAGCAGTTCTTC.

As DNA, the CDR3 is TGTGCCAGTTCGTCAGGGATGGGTAATGAGCAGTTCTTC. Protein product: CASSSGMGNEQFF. V usage is TRBV27 and J usage is TRBJ2-1, with D possibly being TRBD1 (5 bases). Trimming shortened V by 9 bases and J by 7 bases, and 16 bases separated the two germline ends. CDR3 length: 13 residues. CDR1 MNHEY and CDR2 SMNVEV come from the germline V gene (reference sequence).

This sequence joins TRBV28 and TRBJ2-2; 13 nucleotides align to TRBD2. Looked up from germline, CDR1 is MDHEN and CDR2 is SYDVKM. The CDR3 has 15 amino acids. The trim removed 4 bases at V and 5 bases at J, leaving 1 base unmatched. CDR3 amino acids: CASSSTSGRTGELFF. The CDR3 coding sequence is TGTGCCAGCAGTTCGACTAGCGGGAGGACCGGGGAGCTGTTTTTT.

V is TRBV5-8 and J is TRBJ1-1; TRBD1 aligns across 7 bases. V trimming: 4 bases; J trimming: 0 bases; junction bases outside the gene matches: 6. CDR1 SGHTS and CDR2 YDEGEE come from the germline V gene. The CDR3 is 15 residues long. The CDR3 nucleotides are TGTGCCAGCAGCACCGCCAGGGGGATGAACACTGAAGCTTTCTTT. Translation gives CASSTARGMNTEAFF.

V usage is TRBV27 and J usage is TRBJ1-1; D is uncertain. The ends were cut back, 4 bases at V and 0 bases at J, with 6 bases in the middle. Per germline, CDR1 MNHEY and CDR2 SMNVEV (reference sequence). The CDR3 covers 13 residues. CDR3 in DNA: TGTGCCAGCAGTTCTAGCATGAACACTGAAGCTTTCTTT. Its translation: CASSSSMNTEAFF.

The chain carries TRBV6-5 and TRBJ1-2; D remains ambiguous. Trimming pared 7 bases from V and 3 bases from J, leaving 6 bases between. The CDR3 consists of 11 residues. Germline values: CDR1 MNHEY, CDR2 SVGAGI. The CDR3 nucleotides are TGTGCCAGCAAGGATCACTATGGCTACACCTTC. This encodes CASKDHYGYTF.

The chain joins TRBV28 to TRBJ1-5, with D uncertain. V lost 5 bases and J 0 bases, leaving 14 bases between the germline ends. Germline assignment: CDR1 MDHEN and CDR2 SYDVKM. There are 16 residues in the CDR3. The CDR3 bases are TGTGCCAGCAGTCACCGACGGAGATATAGCAATCAGCCCCAGCATTTT. This translates into CASSHRRRYSNQPQHF.

The gene calls are TRBV30 and TRBJ2-3; D call uncertain. CDR3 length: 11 residues. CDR1 and CDR2 (germline): GTSNPN, SVGIG (reference sequence). Trimming removed 5 bases from V and 6 bases from J, with 9 bases in between. The CDR3 coding sequence is TGTGCCTGGCTCCAGCGCGATACGCAGTATTTT. It encodes CAWLQRDTQYF.

The rearrangement joins TRBV6-6 to TRBJ2-7, with 9 bases fitting TRBD2. The ends lost 7 bases at V and 9 bases at J; junction bases unmatched: 13. CDR3 length: 14 amino acids. Germline CDR1 is MNHNY and CDR2 is SVGAGI (reference sequence). The CDR3 here is CASTRGSGSIRQYF. The CDR3, as DNA: TGTGCCAGCACCCGGGGTAGCGGGAGTATAAGGCAGTACTTC.

This chain joins TRBV4-1 and TRBJ2-3, with a weak D call TRBD2 (5 bases). CDR3 length: 17 amino acids. The V end lost 7 bases, the J end lost 3 bases, and 23 bases lay between the germline ends. Germline lookup yields CDR1 MGHRA and CDR2 YSYEKL. The CDR3 DNA is TGCGCCAGCACCTCCAAACGACTCGGACTGACGACAGATACGCAGTATTTT. Its protein is CASTSKRLGLTTDTQYF.

The sample holds one count of this clone. V is TRBV11-2 and J is TRBJ2-7, with 8 bases identical to TRBD1. Germline assignment: CDR1 SGHAT and CDR2 FQNNGV. This CDR3 is 15 amino acids long. With 5 bases clipped from V and 3 bases from J, the junction kept 9 bases outside the gene matches. CDR3 DNA sequence: TGTGCCAGCAGCCTCACCGGGGACAGGATCTACGAGCAGTACTTC. Amino acids: CASSLTGDRIYEQYF.

This sequence joins TRBV28 and TRBJ1-5, with 9 bases aligning to TRBD1. Germline lookup yields CDR1 MDHEN and CDR2 SYDVKM. The ends lost 3 bases at V and 5 bases at J; junction bases unmatched: 2. This CDR3 spans 14 amino acids. The CDR3 DNA reads as TGTGCCAGCAGTTTCGGGACAGGGCATCAGCCCCAGCATTTT. Translated, it gives CASSFGTGHQPQHF.

The chain joins TRBV10-2 to TRBJ2-7; 7 bases match TRBD1. Germline loops: CDR1 WSHSY, CDR2 SAAADI. The length of the CDR3 is 13 residues. V shed 0 bases and J 6 bases; nucleotides not matched to a gene: 2. DNA of the CDR3: TGCGCCAGCAGTGAGTCTAGGGGGCGCGAGCAGTACTTC. Residues: CASSESRGREQYF.

The V call is TRBV9, the J call TRBJ2-1, with no clear D. V dropped 2 bases and J dropped 0 bases, with 3 bases sitting between them. CDR3 length: 13 residues. In germline, CDR1 is SGDLS, CDR2 YYNGEE. CDR3 protein: CASSVGSYNEQFF. CDR3 nucleotides: TGTGCCAGCAGCGTTGGCTCCTACAATGAGCAGTTCTTC. The full variable domain, in which reference TRBV9 and TRBJ2-1 provide the parts outside the CDR3, is DSGVTQTPKHLITATGQRVTLRCSPRSGDLSVYWYQQSLDQGLQFLIQYYNGEERAKGNILERFSAQQFPDLHSELNLSSLELGDSALYFCASSVGSYNEQFFGPGTRLTVL.

The rearrangement joins TRBV7-8 to TRBJ2-2; a possible D gene is TRBD1 (5 bases). There are 15 residues in the CDR3. Between the trimmed V and J ends, which lost 2 bases and 7 bases, there was a span of 14 bases. Germline V gene data show CDR1 as SGHVS and CDR2 as FQNEAQ. The CDR3 DNA sequence: TGTGCCAGCAGCTTAAGGCAGGGCGCCCACGGGGAGCTGTTTTTT. This encodes CASSLRQGAHGELFF.

A word on this clone: An end of the junction differs from the germline gene, which may be a read error. The V and J genes are TRBV6-5 and TRBJ2-1; tentatively, D is TRBD2 (5 bases). The V gene's germline CDR1 is MNHEY and CDR2 SVGAGI. The CDR3 contains 14 residues. CDR3 DNA sequence: TGTGCCAGCAGTTACGGCGGGTCCTCCAATGAGCAGTTCTTC. Amino acid sequence: CASSYGGSSNEQFF.

This chain uses TRBV5-4 with TRBJ2-7, with D possibly called TRBD1 or TRBD2 (5 bases each). Per the germline V gene, CDR1 is SGHNT and CDR2 is YYREEE (reference sequence). V was shortened by 1 base and J by 4 bases, with 12 bases between the two germline ends. The CDR3 is made up of 14 amino acids. The CDR3 DNA reads as TGTGCCAGCAGCTTGAGGGGAGACCCATACGAGCAGTACTTC. Translated, it gives CASSLRGDPYEQYF.

The V call is TRBV4-1, the J call TRBJ1-2; D is unclear. V was cut by 1 base and J by 6 bases, with 9 bases left in between. Germline V CDR1 and CDR2: MGHRA, YSYEKL. The CDR3 consists of 13 residues. The CDR3 sequence is CASSQVSGDGYTF. The CDR3 DNA reads TGCGCCAGCAGCCAAGTTTCAGGAGATGGCTACACCTTC.

This clone is categorized as medium-sized. CDR3 sequence reads: CASSFPGQGAYEQYF. The CDR3 nucleotides are TGTGCCAGCAGTTTCCCGGGACAGGGGGCCTACGAGCAGTACTTC. The chain uses TRBV27 and TRBJ2-7; TRBD1 aligns across 11 bases. V was pared by 3 bases and J by 2 bases, with 3 bases of the junction left unmatched. The CDR3 has 15 residues. The germline gives CDR1 MNHEY, CDR2 SMNVEV (reference sequence).

This chain joins TRBV4-3 and TRBJ1-3, with 9 bases matching TRBD1. The CDR3 is made up of 17 amino acids. V gave up 4 bases and J gave up 2 bases; unmatched junction bases: 9. The germline V gene has CDR1 LGHNA and CDR2 YSLEER. The CDR3 coding sequence is TGCGCCAGCAGCCGGACCACAGGGGGCAGAACTGGAAACACCATATATTTT. It is translated as CASSRTTGGRTGNTIYF.

The gene calls are TRBV19 and TRBJ2-7, with D uncertain. Germline V gene sequence: CDR1 LNHDA, CDR2 SQIVND (reference sequence). V lost 5 bases, J lost 6 bases, and 11 bases lay in between. The CDR3 is 12 residues long. The CDR3 DNA follows: TGTGCCAGTAGTGCCCCCTCTGGCGAGCAGTACTTC. Protein sequence: CASSAPSGEQYF.

The chain is built from TRBV19 and TRBJ2-7; the D gene is possibly TRBD2 (8 bases). Germline V CDR1 and CDR2: LNHDA, SQIVND (reference sequence). This CDR3 is 15 amino acids long. V lost 4 bases, J lost 2 bases, and 15 bases lay in between. In nucleotides, the CDR3 is TGTGCCAGTAGTACGGGGGGGACAGAGACCTACGAGCAGTACTTC. This translates into CASSTGGTETYEQYF.

The chain joins TRBV13 to TRBJ2-3, with 11 positions matching TRBD2. The CDR3 contains 16 residues. The germline V gene has CDR1 PRHDT and CDR2 FYEKMQ (reference sequence). V shed 3 bases, J shed 1 base, and the junction held 3 bases outside the gene matches. In DNA form, the CDR3 reads TGTGCCAGCAGCTTCCTAGCGGGAGGACGCACAGATACGCAGTATTTT. Encoded protein: CASSFLAGGRTDTQYF.

The table lists this clone with a few counts. The chain carries TRBV10-1 and TRBJ2-7, with 8 positions matching TRBD1. The CDR3 has 13 amino acids. Germline-derived CDR1 and CDR2 are WNHNN and SYGVQD (reference sequence). V shed 5 bases, J shed 4 bases, and the junction held 4 bases outside the gene matches. The CDR3 DNA reads TGCGCCAGCAGTAAGAGGACAGGGTACGAGCAGTACTTC. It translates to CASSKRTGYEQYF.